The 19 T cell receptor beta chains given below trace back to one sample, sequenced in a study of cytomegalovirus exposure and HLA in healthy donors. PCR involved 60 Vbeta and 13 Jbeta primers. Produced via immunoSEQ multiplex PCR; TCRdb's table is partial and in-frame only. The sample includes 90,000 to 120,000 clones, 75% to 85% of them seen just once. Source material: PBMCs. All receptors derive from a female donor in good health and CMV-seropositive.

The chain uses TRBV6-5 and TRBJ1-3, with a weak D call TRBD1 (6 bases). V lost 0 bases to trimming and J lost 10 bases, with 16 bases between them. Germline lookup yields CDR1 MNHEY and CDR2 SVGAGI. This CDR3 spans 15 amino acids. CDR3 loop: CASSYSAGVQGTIYF. The CDR3 nucleotides read TGTGCCAGCAGTTACTCGGCAGGAGTACAGGGTACCATATATTTT.

A few counts support this clone. The chain uses TRBV19 and TRBJ1-6, with D unresolved. Germline CDR1 LNHDA, CDR2 SQIVND (reference sequence). V shed 7 bases and J shed 1 base, with 11 bases lying between them. This CDR3 has 15 residues. CDR3 sequence reads: CASTSGESYNSPLHF. CDR3 in DNA: TGTGCCAGTACCTCCGGAGAGTCCTATAATTCACCCCTCCACTTT.

The chain recombines TRBV7-9 with TRBJ2-3, with TRBD1 matching over 8 bases. Germline loops: CDR1 SEHNR, CDR2 FQNEAQ (reference sequence). The CDR3 extends over 15 amino acids. Germline trimming cut 0 bases from V and 6 bases from J; bases unmatched to any gene: 5. The CDR3 bases are TGTGCCAGCAGCTTAGCGGGCAGGACAGGGGATACGCAGTATTTT. This translates into CASSLAGRTGDTQYF.

This chain uses TRBV6-5 with TRBJ1-2; 8 positions agree with TRBD1. The CDR3 is 14 residues long. Germline V lookup: CDR1 MNHEY, CDR2 SVGAGI. V trimming: 6 bases; J trimming: 6 bases; junction bases outside the gene matches: 9. CDR3: CASSGTGAPHGYTF. CDR3 coding DNA: TGTGCCAGCAGCGGGACAGGAGCCCCCCATGGCTACACCTTC.

The rearrangement uses TRBV4-3 and TRBJ2-7; 9 nucleotides align to TRBD2. CDR3 length equals 15 residues. J gave up 4 bases and V 0 bases, and 4 bases lay outside the gene matches. Germline lookup yields CDR1 LGHNA and CDR2 YSLEER. CDR3 DNA sequence: TGCGCCAGCAGCCAAGACCCCAGCGGGGGGTACGAGCAGTACTTC. Protein: CASSQDPSGGYEQYF.

V is TRBV30 and J is TRBJ2-2; D is perhaps TRBD2 (6 bases). This CDR3 spans 13 amino acids. The V gene lost 2 bases and the J gene lost 4 bases, with 8 bases spanning the gap. Germline loops: CDR1 GTSNPN, CDR2 SVGIG (reference sequence). The CDR3: CAWSNGGTGELFF. DNA of the CDR3: TGTGCCTGGAGTAACGGGGGCACCGGGGAGCTGTTTTTT.

The chain recombines TRBV18 with TRBJ1-5, with D uncertain. V was shortened by 8 bases and J by 5 bases, with 13 bases between the two germline ends. Germline loops: CDR1 KGHSH, CDR2 LQKENI. There are 13 residues in the CDR3. The CDR3 region is CASDNGGYQPQHF. The CDR3 DNA reads TGTGCCAGCGATAATGGAGGATATCAGCCCCAGCATTTT.

V is TRBV6-1 and J is TRBJ1-4, with 7 positions matching TRBD1. V was pared by 4 bases and J by 14 bases, with 10 bases of the junction left unmatched. This CDR3 region has 13 residues. In germline, CDR1 is MNHNS, CDR2 SASEGT. CDR3 loop: CASSAGTARWLFF. The CDR3 nucleotides read TGTGCCAGCAGTGCCGGGACAGCCAGATGGCTGTTTTTT.

This clone has just one count. The V call is TRBV20-1, the J call TRBJ1-1; D not resolved. This CDR3 is 11 amino acids long. Germline V gene data show CDR1 as DFQATT and CDR2 as SNEGSKA (reference sequence). The CDR3 sequence is CRAEINTEAFF. CDR3 DNA: TGCAGGGCTGAGATTAACACTGAAGCTTTCTTT.

The genes are TRBV18 and TRBJ1-2; the D is unclear. The V gene lost 2 bases and the J gene lost 2 bases, with 12 bases spanning the gap. The CDR3 runs 15 residues. Germline values: CDR1 KGHSH, CDR2 LQKENI. CDR3 bases: TGTGCCAGCTCACCATTGGGCAGGCGAAACTATGGCTACACCTTC. It codes for CASSPLGRRNYGYTF. The full variable domain, completed using reference TRBV18 and TRBJ1-2, is NAGVMQNPRHLVRRRGQEARLRCSPMKGHSHVYWYRQLPEEGLKFMVYLQKENIIDESGMPKERFSAEFPKEGPSILRIQQVVRGDSAAYFCASSPLGRRNYGYTFGSGTRLTVV.

This clone occurred once. The gene calls are TRBV30 and TRBJ1-6; the D is unclear. V lost 5 bases to trimming and J lost 9 bases, with 17 bases between them. CDR1 is GTSNPN, CDR2 SVGIG, per germline (reference sequence). CDR3 length: 14 residues. The CDR3 DNA follows: TGTGCCTGGTCTAGGGAGGGATGGAGTTCACCCCTCCACTTT. Translation gives CAWSREGWSSPLHF.

The chain carries TRBV5-1 and TRBJ1-5; TRBD1 matches at 7 bases. The ends lost 2 bases at V and 5 bases at J; junction bases unmatched: 4. Germline values: CDR1 SGHRS, CDR2 YFSETQ. The CDR3 totals 14 residues. CDR3 amino acids: CASSLRQGDQPQHF. In DNA, the CDR3 is TGCGCCAGCAGCTTACGACAGGGTGATCAGCCCCAGCATTTT. Supplemented by reference TRBV5-1 and TRBJ1-5, the full variable domain reads KAGVTQTPRYLIKTRGQQVTLSCSPISGHRSVSWYQQTPGQGLQFLFEYFSETQRNKGNFPGRFSGRQFSNSRSEMNVSTLELGDSALYLCASSLRQGDQPQHFGDGTRLSIL.

The chain combines TRBV5-4 with TRBJ1-1, with 7 bases fitting TRBD1. This CDR3 has 15 amino acids. Germline V gives CDR1 SGHNT, CDR2 YYREEE (reference sequence). J lost 4 bases, V lost 3 bases, and 9 bases had no gene match. The CDR3, as DNA: TGTGCCAGCAGCTGGGGACAGAGTAGCGGCACTGAAGCTTTCTTT. It specifies CASSWGQSSGTEAFF.

The gene calls are TRBV5-1 and TRBJ2-5; a weak D match, TRBD2 (6 bases). The CDR3 has 14 residues. Germline CDR1 reads SGHRS; CDR2 reads YFSETQ. The V end was cut by 4 bases, the J end by 1 base, with 11 bases between. This chain's CDR3 is CASSGGGRQETQYF. The CDR3 region has the DNA TGCGCCAGCAGCGGCGGAGGGCGCCAAGAGACCCAGTACTTC.

This rearrangement joins TRBV28 to TRBJ1-2, with TRBD1 as a possible D gene (5 bases). The CDR3 is made up of 12 amino acids. Looked up from germline, CDR1 is MDHEN and CDR2 is SYDVKM. Deletions cut 6 bases from V and 5 bases from J, with 10 bases between. The CDR3 DNA reads as TGTGCCAGCAGCTCGGGGGGGTATGGCTACACCTTC. This gives the protein CASSSGGYGYTF.

The chain is built from TRBV25-1 and TRBJ2-5; 9 bases match TRBD1. Germline V gene data show CDR1 as MGHDK and CDR2 as SYGVNS. This CDR3 region has 15 residues. The junction had 9 bases not matched to a gene; V was cut back by 8 bases and J by 2 bases. The CDR3 DNA sequence: TGTGCCAGCCGCCCTCCGGGACAGGGACAAGAGACCCAGTACTTC. As protein: CASRPPGQGQETQYF. The full variable domain, in which reference TRBV25-1 and TRBJ2-5 provide the parts outside the CDR3, is EADIYQTPRYLVIGTGKKITLECSQTMGHDKMYWYQQDPGMELHLIHYSYGVNSTEKGDLSSESTVSRIRTEHFPLTLESARPSHTSQYLCASRPPGQGQETQYFGPGTRLLVL.

Remarks on this clone: One junction end disagrees with the germline gene, perhaps due to a read error. This chain uses TRBV7-9 with TRBJ1-5, with D hard to call. CDR3 length equals 17 residues. Germline values: CDR1 SEHNR, CDR2 FQNEAQ (reference sequence). The CDR3 loop reads CSSSLVSVFEGNQPQHF. DNA for the CDR3: TGTTCCAGCAGCTTAGTTTCGGTCTTCGAGGGAAATCAGCCCCAGCATTTT.

The chain carries TRBV18 and TRBJ2-3; 11 nucleotides match TRBD2. Per the germline V gene, CDR1 is KGHSH and CDR2 is LQKENI. Germline trimming cut 3 bases from V and 5 bases from J; bases unmatched to any gene: 4. The CDR3 covers 15 residues. The CDR3 DNA is TGTGCCAGCTCACCGCCACTAGCGGGGGAAGATACGCAGTATTTT. Its protein is CASSPPLAGEDTQYF.

The V gene is TRBV6-1, the J gene TRBJ1-4, with D possibly matching TRBD1 (6 bases). The V gene lost 4 bases and the J gene lost 0 bases, with 12 bases spanning the gap. Germline values: CDR1 MNHNS, CDR2 SASEGT. The CDR3 consists of 16 residues. The CDR3 nucleotides read TGTGCCAGCAGTGGAGGGGGTTACGCAACTAATGAAAAACTGTTTTTT. It specifies CASSGGGYATNEKLFF.